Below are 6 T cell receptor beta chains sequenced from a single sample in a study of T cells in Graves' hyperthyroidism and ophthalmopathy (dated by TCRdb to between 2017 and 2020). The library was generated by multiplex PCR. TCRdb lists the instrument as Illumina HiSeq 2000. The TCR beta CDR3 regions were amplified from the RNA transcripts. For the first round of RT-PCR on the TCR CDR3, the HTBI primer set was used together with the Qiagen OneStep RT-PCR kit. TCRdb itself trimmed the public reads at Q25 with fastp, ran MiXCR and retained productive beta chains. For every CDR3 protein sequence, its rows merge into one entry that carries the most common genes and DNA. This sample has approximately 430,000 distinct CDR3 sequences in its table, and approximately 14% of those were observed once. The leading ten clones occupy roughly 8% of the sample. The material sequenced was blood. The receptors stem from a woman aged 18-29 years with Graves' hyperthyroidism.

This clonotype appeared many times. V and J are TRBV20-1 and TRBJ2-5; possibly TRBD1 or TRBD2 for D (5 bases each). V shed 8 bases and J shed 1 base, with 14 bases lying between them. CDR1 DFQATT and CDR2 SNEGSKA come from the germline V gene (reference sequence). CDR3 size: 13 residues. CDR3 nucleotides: TGCAGTACCCCCGAGGGGAGCCAAGAGACCCAGTACTTC. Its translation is CSTPEGSQETQYF.

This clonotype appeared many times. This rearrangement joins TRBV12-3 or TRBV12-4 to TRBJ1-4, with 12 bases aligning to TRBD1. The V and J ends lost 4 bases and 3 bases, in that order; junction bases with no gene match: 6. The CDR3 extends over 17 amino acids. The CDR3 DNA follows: TGTGCCAGCAGTTCGTCCGGGACAGGGGGCCCTAATGAAAAACTGTTTTTT. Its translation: CASSSSGTGGPNEKLFF.

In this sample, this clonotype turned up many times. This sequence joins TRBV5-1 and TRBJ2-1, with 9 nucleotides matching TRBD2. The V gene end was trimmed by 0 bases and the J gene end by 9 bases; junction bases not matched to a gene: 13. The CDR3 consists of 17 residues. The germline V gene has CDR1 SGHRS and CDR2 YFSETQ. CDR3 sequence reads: CASSLGHSGSSSGEQFF. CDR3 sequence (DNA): TGCGCCAGCAGCTTGGGACATAGCGGGAGTTCGTCGGGTGAGCAGTTCTTC.

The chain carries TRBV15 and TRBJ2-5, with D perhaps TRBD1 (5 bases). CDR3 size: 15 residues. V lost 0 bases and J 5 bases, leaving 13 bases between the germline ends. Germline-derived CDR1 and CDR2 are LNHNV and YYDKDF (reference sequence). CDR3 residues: CATSRDQAGWETQYF. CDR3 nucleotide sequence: TGTGCCACCAGCAGAGATCAGGCAGGGTGGGAGACCCAGTACTTC.

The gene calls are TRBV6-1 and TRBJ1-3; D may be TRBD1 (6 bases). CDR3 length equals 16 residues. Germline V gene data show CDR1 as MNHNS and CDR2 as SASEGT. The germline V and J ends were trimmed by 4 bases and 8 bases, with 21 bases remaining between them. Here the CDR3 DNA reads TGTGCCAGCAGTGCCCGCCTAGGGGGGACTATACACACCATATATTTT. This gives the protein CASSARLGGTIHTIYF.

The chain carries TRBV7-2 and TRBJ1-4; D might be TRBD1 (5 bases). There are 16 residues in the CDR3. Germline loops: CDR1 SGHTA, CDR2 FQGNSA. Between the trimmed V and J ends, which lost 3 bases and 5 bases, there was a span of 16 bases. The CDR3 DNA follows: TGTGCCAGCAGCTTTCCCTTGGGCGGGACCAATGAAAAACTGTTTTTT. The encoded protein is CASSFPLGGTNEKLFF.